These T cell receptor beta chains were read from a single sample in a study of cytomegalovirus exposure and HLA in healthy donors. Using immunoSEQ multiplex PCR, the repertoire was profiled, and TCRdb retains in-frame clones only, with some absent. This sample has about 150,000 clones, with 75% to 85% found just once. Sequencing was performed on PBMCs. The receptors come from a woman aged 40 to 50 in good health and CMV-seropositive. The CDR3 runs from the conserved cysteine through the conserved F or W. Fields, in order: CDR3 protein, CDR3 DNA, J gene, D gene, clone size, V gene. A D gene is named only where the DNA matches it firmly. The size of a clone is reported for some rows only, either as once, few or many, or as a class for expanded clones.

CDR3aa: CASNRDSNQPQHF
CDR3nt: TGTGCCAGCAACAGGGATAGCAATCAGCCCCAGCATTTT
j_gene: TRBJ1-5
d_gene: NA
abundance: NA
v_gene: TRBV10-3

CDR3aa: CASSTKPGLADSGANVLTF
CDR3nt: TGTGCCAGCAGCACAAAGCCGGGACTAGCGGATTCTGGGGCCAACGTCCTGACTTTC
j_gene: TRBJ2-6
d_gene: TRBD2
abundance: NA
v_gene: TRBV4-2

CDR3aa: CASSHMRLAVKDNEQFF
CDR3nt: TGTGCCAGCAGCCACATGAGACTAGCGGTAAAGGACAATGAGCAGTTCTTC
j_gene: TRBJ2-1
d_gene: TRBD2
abundance: NA
v_gene: TRBV14

CDR3aa: CSAASPEKLFF
CDR3nt: TGCAGTGCGGCCTCACCGGAAAAACTGTTTTTT
j_gene: TRBJ1-4
d_gene: NA
abundance: NA
v_gene: TRBV20-1

CDR3aa: CSASGTRNTGELFF
CDR3nt: TGCAGCGCATCCGGGACAAGGAACACCGGGGAGCTGTTTTTT
j_gene: TRBJ2-2
d_gene: NA
abundance: NA
v_gene: TRBV29-1

CDR3aa: CASSPGDRASYEQYF
CDR3nt: TGCGCCAGCAGCCCCGGAGACAGGGCGTCCTACGAGCAGTACTTC
j_gene: TRBJ2-7
d_gene: TRBD1
abundance: NA
v_gene: TRBV5-1

CDR3aa: CSVQGAAGEGKYEQYF
CDR3nt: TGCAGCGTACAGGGGGCTGCGGGAGAGGGTAAATACGAGCAGTACTTC
j_gene: TRBJ2-7
d_gene: TRBD1
abundance: NA
v_gene: TRBV29-1

CDR3aa: CAISAEQEGNQPQHF
CDR3nt: TGTGCCATCAGTGCGGAACAGGAAGGCAATCAGCCCCAGCATTTT
j_gene: TRBJ1-5
d_gene: NA
abundance: NA
v_gene: TRBV10-3

CDR3aa: CASSPGTGPPYEQYF
CDR3nt: TGTGCCAGCAGTCCCGGGACAGGGCCACCCTACGAGCAGTACTTC
j_gene: TRBJ2-7
d_gene: TRBD1
abundance: NA
v_gene: TRBV6-6

CDR3aa: CASSGAGTARNQPQHF
CDR3nt: TGTGCCAGCAGCGGAGCCGGGACAGCGAGAAATCAGCCCCAGCATTTT
j_gene: TRBJ1-5
d_gene: TRBD1
abundance: once
v_gene: TRBV5-8

CDR3aa: CASSVGQGNYGYTF
CDR3nt: TGTGCCAGCAGCGTAGGACAGGGTAACTATGGCTACACCTTC
j_gene: TRBJ1-2
d_gene: TRBD1
abundance: NA
v_gene: TRBV9

CDR3aa: CASSALRQLLNTEAFF
CDR3nt: TGTGCCAGCAGTGCCCTACGACAATTACTGAACACTGAAGCTTTCTTT
j_gene: TRBJ1-1
d_gene: NA
abundance: NA
v_gene: TRBV2

CDR3aa: CASGQGARQPQHF
CDR3nt: TGTGCCAGCGGACAGGGGGCTCGTCAGCCCCAGCATTTT
j_gene: TRBJ1-5
d_gene: TRBD1
abundance: NA
v_gene: TRBV19

CDR3aa: CASSVTSGRAVHEQFF
CDR3nt: TGTGCCAGCAGCGTAACCAGCGGGAGGGCCGTCCATGAGCAGTTCTTC
j_gene: TRBJ2-1
d_gene: TRBD2
abundance: NA
v_gene: TRBV9

CDR3aa: CATSSPSGGKGYLAYNEQFF
CDR3nt: TGTGCCACCAGCAGCCCGTCGGGGGGAAAGGGTTACTTGGCCTACAATGAGCAGTTCTTC
j_gene: TRBJ2-1
d_gene: TRBD2
abundance: few
v_gene: TRBV15

CDR3aa: CSARSEEAFF
CDR3nt: TGCAGTGCTAGGAGCGAAGAAGCTTTCTTT
j_gene: TRBJ1-1
d_gene: NA
abundance: once
v_gene: TRBV20-1

CDR3aa: CAISDLARSLNYEQYF
CDR3nt: TGTGCCATCAGTGACTTAGCTAGATCCCTTAACTACGAGCAGTACTTC
j_gene: TRBJ2-7
d_gene: NA
abundance: NA
v_gene: TRBV10-3

CDR3aa: CASRFKNTEAFF
CDR3nt: TGTGCCAGTAGATTCAAGAACACTGAAGCTTTCTTT
j_gene: TRBJ1-1
d_gene: NA
abundance: NA
v_gene: TRBV19

CDR3aa: CASSGGGRAPYEQYF
CDR3nt: TGCGCCAGCTCCGGCGGGGGTAGGGCGCCCTACGAGCAGTACTTC
j_gene: TRBJ2-7
d_gene: TRBD2
abundance: NA
v_gene: TRBV5-1

CDR3aa: CASSREGTQPQHF
CDR3nt: TGTGCCAGCTCACGTGAGGGTACTCAGCCCCAGCATTTT
j_gene: TRBJ1-5
d_gene: NA
abundance: NA
v_gene: TRBV18

CDR3aa: CACRTGIEAFF
CDR3nt: TGTGCCTGCCGGACAGGCATCGAAGCTTTCTTT
j_gene: TRBJ1-1
d_gene: TRBD1
abundance: NA
v_gene: TRBV30

CDR3aa: CASSRGHRGNTIYF
CDR3nt: TGTGCCAGCAGCCGAGGCCACAGGGGGAACACCATATATTTT
j_gene: TRBJ1-3
d_gene: TRBD1
abundance: NA
v_gene: TRBV6-5

CDR3aa: CASRGQFLSNQPQHF
CDR3nt: TGTGCCAGCAGGGGACAGTTTCTCAGCAATCAGCCCCAGCATTTT
j_gene: TRBJ1-5
d_gene: TRBD1
abundance: NA
v_gene: TRBV6-1

CDR3aa: CASSCDHSGRTIGPYNEQFF
CDR3nt: TGTGCCAGCAGCTGTGACCATAGCGGGAGAACCATTGGACCCTACAATGAGCAGTTCTTC
j_gene: TRBJ2-1
d_gene: TRBD2
abundance: NA
v_gene: TRBV7-7

CDR3aa: CASRDRARTDTQYF
CDR3nt: TGTGCCAGCAGGGACAGGGCCCGCACAGATACGCAGTATTTT
j_gene: TRBJ2-3
d_gene: TRBD1
abundance: NA
v_gene: TRBV6-5

CDR3aa: CATSRDLKGAATEAFF
CDR3nt: TGTGCCACCAGCAGAGATCTGAAGGGAGCGGCCACTGAAGCTTTCTTT
j_gene: TRBJ1-1
d_gene: NA
abundance: NA
v_gene: TRBV15

CDR3aa: CASSLEAGTYNEQFF
CDR3nt: TGTGCCAGCAGCTTAGAAGCGGGAACCTACAATGAGCAGTTCTTC
j_gene: TRBJ2-1
d_gene: TRBD2
abundance: NA
v_gene: TRBV13

CDR3aa: CASSPGNNEQFF
CDR3nt: TGTGCCAGCTCCCCGGGGAACAATGAGCAGTTCTTC
j_gene: TRBJ2-1
d_gene: NA
abundance: NA
v_gene: TRBV18

CDR3aa: CASSLGTSGTASEQYF
CDR3nt: TGTGCCAGCAGCTTAGGTACTAGCGGGACAGCTAGCGAGCAGTACTTC
j_gene: TRBJ2-7
d_gene: TRBD2
abundance: NA
v_gene: TRBV7-6

CDR3aa: CASSLGDRGFYGYTF
CDR3nt: TGTGCCAGCAGTTTAGGGGACAGGGGCTTTTATGGCTACACCTTC
j_gene: TRBJ1-2
d_gene: TRBD1
abundance: NA
v_gene: TRBV28

CDR3aa: CASSLQGAKNTEAFF
CDR3nt: TGTGCCAGCAGTCTACAGGGGGCCAAGAACACTGAAGCTTTCTTT
j_gene: TRBJ1-1
d_gene: TRBD1
abundance: NA
v_gene: TRBV14

CDR3aa: CASSLGGWTAQIRTTNEKLFF
CDR3nt: TGCGCCAGCAGCTTGGGGGGCTGGACAGCTCAGATTAGGACAACTAATGAAAAACTGTTTTTT
j_gene: TRBJ1-4
d_gene: NA
abundance: NA
v_gene: TRBV5-1

CDR3aa: CASSSQGRTEAFF
CDR3nt: TGTGCCAGCAGCTCGCAGGGAAGAACTGAAGCTTTCTTT
j_gene: TRBJ1-1
d_gene: NA
abundance: NA
v_gene: TRBV11-2

CDR3aa: CASSLASGSTGGYGYTF
CDR3nt: TGTGCCAGCAGCTTAGCTTCTGGGTCGACAGGGGGCTATGGCTACACCTTC
j_gene: TRBJ1-2
d_gene: TRBD1
abundance: NA
v_gene: TRBV7-2

CDR3aa: CASSVGGTNSYEQYF
CDR3nt: TGTGCCAGCAGCGTAGGGGGGACAAACTCCTACGAGCAGTACTTC
j_gene: TRBJ2-7
d_gene: NA
abundance: NA
v_gene: TRBV9

CDR3aa: CASSLPGQANTEAFF
CDR3nt: TGTGCCAGCAGCCTACCTGGACAGGCGAACACTGAAGCTTTCTTT
j_gene: TRBJ1-1
d_gene: TRBD1
abundance: NA
v_gene: TRBV28

CDR3aa: CASSRLAGNEQYF
CDR3nt: TGTGCCAGCAGTCGACTAGCGGGAAACGAGCAGTACTTC
j_gene: TRBJ2-7
d_gene: TRBD2
abundance: once
v_gene: TRBV6-5

CDR3aa: CASSAQGNPQTGGYTF
CDR3nt: TGTGCCAGCAGTGCACAGGGGAATCCGCAGACAGGAGGCTACACCTTC
j_gene: TRBJ1-2
d_gene: TRBD1
abundance: few
v_gene: TRBV25-1

CDR3aa: CASTREGLDTQYF
CDR3nt: TGTGCCAGTACCCGGGAGGGCCTCGATACGCAGTATTTT
j_gene: TRBJ2-3
d_gene: TRBD2
abundance: NA
v_gene: TRBV19

CDR3aa: CASSQVRWGSGSTDTQYF
CDR3nt: TGCGCCAGCAGCCAAGTACGGTGGGGTAGCGGAAGCACAGATACGCAGTATTTT
j_gene: TRBJ2-3
d_gene: NA
abundance: NA
v_gene: TRBV4-1

CDR3aa: CASSPRGLAEQYF
CDR3nt: TGTGCCAGCAGCCCCCGGGGGTTAGCCGAGCAGTACTTC
j_gene: TRBJ2-7
d_gene: NA
abundance: NA
v_gene: TRBV7-3

CDR3aa: CASSSPGTGNYEQYF
CDR3nt: TGTGCCAGCAGCTCCCCAGGGACAGGGAACTACGAGCAGTACTTC
j_gene: TRBJ2-7
d_gene: TRBD1
abundance: NA
v_gene: TRBV11-2

CDR3aa: CATSNTGIRTGELFF
CDR3nt: TGTGCCACCAGCAACACAGGGATTCGGACCGGGGAGCTGTTTTTT
j_gene: TRBJ2-2
d_gene: NA
abundance: NA
v_gene: TRBV15

CDR3aa: CASSQDQGLGGGVGQYF
CDR3nt: TGCGCCAGCAGCCAAGATCAGGGGCTGGGAGGGGGAGTAGGGCAGTATTTT
j_gene: TRBJ2-3
d_gene: NA
abundance: NA
v_gene: TRBV4-1

CDR3aa: CASSPLAEHYEQYF
CDR3nt: TGTGCCAGCAGTCCCCTAGCGGAGCACTACGAGCAGTACTTC
j_gene: TRBJ2-7
d_gene: TRBD2
abundance: NA
v_gene: TRBV28

CDR3aa: CASRPGPYNEQFF
CDR3nt: TGCGCCAGCAGACCTGGGCCATACAATGAGCAGTTCTTC
j_gene: TRBJ2-1
d_gene: NA
abundance: NA
v_gene: TRBV10-2

CDR3aa: CASSLPEDRGLLEQFF
CDR3nt: TGTGCCAGCAGCCTACCTGAAGACAGGGGGCTCTTGGAGCAGTTCTTC
j_gene: TRBJ2-1
d_gene: TRBD1
abundance: NA
v_gene: TRBV28